These 9 T cell receptor beta chains came from one sample sequenced in a study of T cells in Graves' hyperthyroidism and ophthalmopathy. RNA transcripts served as the template for amplifying TCR beta CDR3 regions. The TCR CDR3 first-round RT-PCR relied on the HTBI primer set. Via MiXCR, TCRdb re-called the multiplex PCR reads, giving one row per CDR3 protein. This sample has about 500,000 distinct CDR3 sequences; 16% occur once, and the top ten carry around 18%. The specimen was blood. Receptors originate from a young woman with Graves' hyperthyroidism.

This clonotype has ten or more counts. The chain uses TRBV20-1 and TRBJ2-3; D unclear. The CDR3 is 11 residues long. The V end was cut by 6 bases, the J end by 6 bases, with 10 bases between. CDR1 is DFQATT and CDR2 is SNEGSKA in the germline V gene (reference sequence). The CDR3 DNA sequence: TGCAGTGCGCCGCTCGGTGATACGCAGTATTTT. Protein: CSAPLGDTQYF.

This clonotype was found many times. The chain recombines TRBV6-1 with TRBJ2-2; 12 positions agree with TRBD1. The CDR3 spans 18 residues. V dropped 7 bases and J dropped 5; count of bases not matched to a gene: 14. Germline V CDR1 and CDR2: MNHNS, SASEGT. CDR3 residues: CASTPGQGARAITGELFF. DNA of the CDR3: TGTGCCAGCACTCCGGGACAGGGGGCGAGGGCCATAACCGGGGAGCTGTTTTTT.

There are a few counts of this clonotype. CDR3 sequence (DNA): TGTGCCAGCAGCTTACTCCCCCCAATAGGGGGGGCTAATTCACCCCTCCACTTT. Protein product: CASSLLPPIGGANSPLHF. The chain employs TRBV11-3 and TRBJ1-6; D perhaps matches TRBD1 (6 bases). Germline V gene sequence: CDR1 SGHNT, CDR2 YENEEA. Trimming removed 2 bases at V and 6 bases at J, with 20 bases between. This CDR3 is built from 18 residues.

This chain connects TRBV4-1 to TRBJ1-4; D not resolved. CDR1 is MGHRA, CDR2 YSYEKL, per germline. V was pared by 2 bases and J by 4 bases, with 8 bases between. The CDR3 is 14 residues long. CDR3 DNA: TGCGCCAGCAGCCAACCGGGATATAATGAAAAACTGTTTTTT. This gives the protein CASSQPGYNEKLFF.

This clonotype was counted between two and nine times. The chain has TRBV27 and TRBJ2-1; 7 bases fit TRBD1. The CDR3 loop spans 15 amino acids. Per the germline V gene, CDR1 is MNHEY and CDR2 is SMNVEV (reference sequence). Trimming at V came to 0 bases and at J to 11 bases, leaving 10 bases not matched to a gene. As DNA, the CDR3 is TGTGCCAGCAGTTTATCGGGACAGCCCCAACAGAAGCAGTTCTTC. Protein product: CASSLSGQPQQKQFF.

V usage is TRBV12-3 or TRBV12-4 and J usage is TRBJ2-1; TRBD1 matches at 8 bases. Trimming at V came to 5 bases and at J to 12 bases, leaving 6 bases not matched to a gene. The CDR3 runs to 12 residues. CDR3 protein: CASSPLTGVQFF. CDR3 in DNA: TGTGCCAGCAGTCCGCTGACAGGGGTGCAGTTCTTC.

The chain joins TRBV3-1 to TRBJ2-3, with a weak D call TRBD2 (6 bases). Germline lookup yields CDR1 LGHDT and CDR2 YNNKEL (reference sequence). The CDR3 covers 13 residues. The V end was cut by 6 bases, the J end by 5 bases, with 12 bases between. In DNA form, the CDR3 reads TGTGCCAGCAGTCCGGGACTCCAAGATACGCAGTATTTT. This codes for CASSPGLQDTQYF.

This clonotype was found many times. This chain connects TRBV2 to TRBJ1-2; D remains unclear. V lost 4 bases and J lost 1, with 10 bases in between. The germline V gene encodes CDR1 SNHLY and CDR2 FYNNEI. This CDR3 spans 14 amino acids. CDR3 sequence: CASSVQQFNYGYTF. The CDR3 DNA sequence: TGTGCCAGCAGTGTGCAACAGTTTAACTATGGCTACACCTTC.

This clonotype has ten or more counts. The rearrangement links TRBV12-3 or TRBV12-4 to TRBJ1-2; 8 positions match TRBD1. V shed 6 bases, J shed 4 bases, and the junction held 7 bases outside the gene matches. The CDR3 runs to 14 residues. In DNA form, the CDR3 reads TGTGCCAGCAGACCTGGACAGGGCTTCTATGGCTACACCTTC. Translated: CASRPGQGFYGYTF.